This is a list of T cell receptor beta chains from one sample in a study of regulatory T cells in long-lasting Graves disease. TCRdb fed the multiplex PCR reads into MiXCR, producing one record per CDR3 protein. The sample yields 400,000 or so distinct CDR3 sequences, around 20% seen once. Sequencing used peripheral blood mononuclear cells (PBMCs), obtained when the disease was refractory, from a patient treated with antithyroid drugs. These receptors were obtained from a female donor with Graves disease. Both conserved end residues are part of each CDR3. A D gene is named only where the DNA matches it firmly. Only some rows state a clone size, as once, few, many or a class for expanded clones.

d_gene: NA
j_gene: TRBJ1-6
abundance: NA
v_gene: TRBV5-1
CDR3nt: TGCGCCAGCAGCTTGGATTCGGGGAGCTCCTATAATTCACCCCTCCACTTT
CDR3aa: CASSLDSGSSYNSPLHF

d_gene: TRBD2
j_gene: TRBJ2-2
abundance: once
v_gene: TRBV30
CDR3nt: TGTGCCTGGACCCCAGGGACTAGCGCCGCCGGGGAGCTGTTTTTT
CDR3aa: CAWTPGTSAAGELFF

d_gene: TRBD1
j_gene: TRBJ2-5
abundance: NA
v_gene: TRBV28
CDR3nt: TGTGCCAGCAGTGACAGGGGGCAACAAGAGACCCAGTACTTC
CDR3aa: CASSDRGQQETQYF

d_gene: TRBD1
j_gene: TRBJ2-5
abundance: many
v_gene: TRBV7-2
CDR3nt: TGTGCCAGCAGCTTAGGACAGGGGGACAGGGAGACCCAGTACTTC
CDR3aa: CASSLGQGDRETQYF

d_gene: NA
j_gene: TRBJ2-2
abundance: NA
v_gene: TRBV29-1
CDR3nt: TGCAGCGGGGGACGGTACACCGGGGAGCTGTTTTTT
CDR3aa: CSGGRYTGELFF

d_gene: TRBD2
j_gene: TRBJ2-7
abundance: many
v_gene: TRBV28
CDR3nt: TGTGCCAGCAGACGGGAGGGGAGCTCCTACGAGCAGTACTTC
CDR3aa: CASRREGSSYEQYF

d_gene: NA
j_gene: TRBJ1-3
abundance: few
v_gene: TRBV4-3
CDR3nt: TGCGCCAGCAGCTCCAATATCAGAAACACCATATATTTT
CDR3aa: CASSSNIRNTIYF

d_gene: NA
j_gene: TRBJ1-2
abundance: many
v_gene: TRBV2
CDR3nt: TGTGCCAGCAGTGAAGCGCTTCAGGACCCCTATGGCTACACCTTC
CDR3aa: CASSEALQDPYGYTF

d_gene: TRBD1
j_gene: TRBJ2-4
abundance: few
v_gene: TRBV5-1
CDR3nt: TGCGCCAGCAGCGCGGACAGGGTGGCCGCCAAAAACATTCAGTACTTC
CDR3aa: CASSADRVAAKNIQYF

d_gene: TRBD2
j_gene: TRBJ2-7
abundance: many
v_gene: TRBV20-1
CDR3nt: TGCAGTGCTAGAAAGAGGGGAGCCTCCGGGACTAGCGGGTTTTCCTACGAGCAGTACTTC
CDR3aa: CSARKRGASGTSGFSYEQYF

d_gene: TRBD1
j_gene: TRBJ2-1
abundance: NA
v_gene: TRBV24-1
CDR3nt: TGTGCCACCAGTGATCCAACCGGGACAGGTCGCAATGAGCAGTTCTTC
CDR3aa: CATSDPTGTGRNEQFF

d_gene: TRBD2
j_gene: TRBJ2-2
abundance: few
v_gene: TRBV30
CDR3nt: TGTGCCTGGACCATAGCGGGAGGGCCGGGCACCGGGGAGCTGTTTTTT
CDR3aa: CAWTIAGGPGTGELFF

d_gene: NA
j_gene: TRBJ2-7
abundance: NA
v_gene: TRBV5-6
CDR3nt: TGTGCCAGCAGCCCGCCGGCGGCTTTATACGAGCAGTACTTC
CDR3aa: CASSPPAALYEQYF

d_gene: NA
j_gene: TRBJ1-1
abundance: NA
v_gene: TRBV19
CDR3nt: TGTGCCAGTAGTATCAGGGGTGAGAACACTGAAGCTTTCTTT
CDR3aa: CASSIRGENTEAFF

d_gene: NA
j_gene: TRBJ1-1
abundance: many
v_gene: TRBV12-3/TRBV12-4
CDR3nt: TGTGCCAGCAGTTTTGGACAGAGAGAAGCTTTCTTT
CDR3aa: CASSFGQREAFF